Sequencing of this T cell receptor beta chain was carried out in a study of blood T cell repertoires in COVID-19. Study information: The United States, Italy and Spain provided the acute and convalescent COVID-19 samples. T cells, B-cell-depleted T cells, or PBMCs provided the cDNA or gDNA that served as material.

Per the germline V gene, CDR1 is MDHEN and CDR2 is SYDVKM. The CDR3 runs 15 residues. The junction had 4 bases not matched to a gene; V was cut back by 3 bases and J by 3 bases. The protocol was immunoSEQ multiplex PCR, while the TCRdb copy is restricted to in-frame clones and leaves out a portion. This table has 61,000 or so clones, about four fifths appearing once. Sequencing was done on a sample of peripheral blood. The TCR originated in a woman at least 80 years old with acute or convalescent COVID-19. The rearrangement links TRBV28 to TRBJ2-3; 9 bases align to TRBD2. The CDR3 DNA reads as TGTGCCAGCAGTTTGGCTAGCGGGAAAACAGATACGCAGTATTTT. Its translation is CASSLASGKTDTQYF.